Following are 19 T cell receptor beta chains from one sample sequenced in a study of blood T cell repertoires in COVID-19. Data came from immunoSEQ multiplex PCR; TCRdb stores just in-frame clones and leaves some out. The table shows approximately 360,000 clones, with more than 80% occurring only once. Material for sequencing was peripheral blood. The receptors here all came from a man aged 35-49 years with acute or convalescent COVID-19.

The chain joins TRBV2 to TRBJ2-4; D not resolved. Trimming shortened V by 4 bases and J by 3 bases, and 10 bases separated the two germline ends. Germline V gives CDR1 SNHLY, CDR2 FYNNEI. The CDR3 length is 14 residues. Written as DNA, the CDR3 is TGTGCCAGCAGTGGAGATAGCAGCAAAAACATTCAGTACTTC. This encodes CASSGDSSKNIQYF.

This chain links TRBV27 with TRBJ2-1; 7 bases line up with TRBD1. J gave up 2 bases and V 8 bases, and 9 bases lay outside the gene matches. The CDR3 spans 15 residues. The V gene's germline CDR1 is MNHEY and CDR2 SMNVEV (reference sequence). The CDR3, as DNA: TGTGCCAGCCGGCGGGTAAGGGGGCCCTACAATGAGCAGTTCTTC. Translated, it gives CASRRVRGPYNEQFF.

The J gene is TRBJ2-6, the V gene TRBV3-1 (or the pseudogene TRBV3-2); the D gene is possibly TRBD1 (5 bases). The length of the CDR3 is 19 residues. Germline loops: CDR1 LGHDT, CDR2 YNNKEL (reference sequence). The ends were cut back, 0 bases at V and 0 bases at J, with 15 bases in the middle. CDR3 in DNA: TGTGCCAGCAGCCAAGATAGGGGCAGGGTGGCCTCTGGGGCCAACGTCCTGACTTTC. This encodes CASSQDRGRVASGANVLTF.

The chain has TRBV30 and TRBJ1-4; D perhaps matches TRBD1 (6 bases). The length of the CDR3 is 14 residues. CDR1 and CDR2 (germline): GTSNPN, SVGIG (reference sequence). The V gene lost 4 bases and the J gene lost 5 bases, with 14 bases spanning the gap. CDR3 amino acids: CAWMGDTENEKLFF. CDR3 bases: TGTGCCTGGATGGGGGACACCGAAAATGAAAAACTGTTTTTT.

This clone was seen a single time. The V gene is TRBV19, the J gene TRBJ2-5; 8 bases line up with TRBD1. This CDR3 spans 15 amino acids. Germline values: CDR1 LNHDA, CDR2 SQIVND (reference sequence). The junction had 9 bases not matched to a gene; V was cut back by 8 bases and J by 1 base. The CDR3 bases are TGTGCCAGTCAAACCGGGACAGGAGTCCAAGAGACCCAGTACTTC. Translated, it gives CASQTGTGVQETQYF.

The chain has TRBV14 and TRBJ1-5; D may be TRBD1 (5 bases). The CDR3 is 13 residues long. Germline CDR1 SGHDN, CDR2 FVKESK. Trimming cost V 4 bases and J 4 bases, with 8 bases left between them. The CDR3 region is CASSPQGNQPQHF. The CDR3 DNA reads as TGTGCCAGCAGCCCGCAGGGTAATCAGCCCCAGCATTTT. Drawing the rest from reference TRBV14 and TRBJ1-5, the complete variable domain is EAGVTQFPSHSVIEKGQTVTLRCDPISGHDNLYWYRRVMGKEIKFLLHFVKESKQDESGMPNNRFLAERTGGTYSTLKVQPAELEDSGVYFCASSPQGNQPQHFGDGTRLSIL.

V gene TRBV9 combines with J gene TRBJ2-2; the match to TRBD2 covers 7 bases. With 4 bases clipped from V and 0 bases from J, the junction kept 24 bases outside the gene matches. Germline CDR1 and CDR2: SGDLS and YYNGEE. The CDR3 contains 22 residues. The CDR3 sequence: CASSPEPAVISGWKPNTGELFF. CDR3 sequence (DNA): TGTGCCAGCAGCCCTGAGCCGGCGGTGATTAGCGGGTGGAAGCCGAACACCGGGGAGCTGTTTTTT.

The chain couples TRBV6-1 to TRBJ2-1; D remains ambiguous. Germline CDR1 MNHNS, CDR2 SASEGT. This CDR3 has 12 amino acids. The V and J ends lost 2 bases and 6 bases respectively, with 5 bases between them. The CDR3 nucleotides read TGTGCCAGCAGTGAATCCAGCAATGAGCAGTTCTTC. Protein: CASSESSNEQFF.

The chain combines TRBV19 with TRBJ2-7; D gene unclear. V was trimmed by 5 bases and J by 0 bases, leaving 11 bases between them. Per the germline V gene, CDR1 is LNHDA and CDR2 is SQIVND (reference sequence). This CDR3 has 14 residues. As DNA, the CDR3 is TGTGCCAGTAGTTGGGCAGTCACCTCCTACGAGCAGTACTTC. Its translation is CASSWAVTSYEQYF.

The V and J genes are TRBV5-6 and TRBJ2-1, with 9 bases fitting TRBD2. V was clipped by 3 bases and J by 4 bases; unmatched bases: 17. The V gene's germline CDR1 is SGHDT and CDR2 YYEEEE. The CDR3 is 19 residues long. The CDR3 spells CASSSTPGGGRAGYNEQFF. As DNA, the CDR3 is TGTGCCAGCAGCTCCACGCCGGGTGGCGGGAGGGCCGGTTACAATGAGCAGTTCTTC.

This sequence joins TRBV19 and TRBJ2-2; tentative D call: TRBD1 (6 bases). Per germline, CDR1 LNHDA and CDR2 SQIVND (reference sequence). V lost 3 bases and J 3 bases, leaving 11 bases between the germline ends. The CDR3 has 15 amino acids. CDR3 DNA sequence: TGTGCCAGTAGTATTATCCCAGGGGACACCGGGGAGCTGTTTTTT. This sequence encodes CASSIIPGDTGELFF.

The V call is TRBV5-1, the J call TRBJ2-1; 9 bases align to TRBD1. The J segment lost 6 bases and the V segment lost 2 bases, leaving 6 bases of the junction unmatched. Germline loops: CDR1 SGHRS, CDR2 YFSETQ. The CDR3 has 15 amino acids. The CDR3 here is CASSFTGGAINEQFF. CDR3 DNA sequence: TGCGCCAGCAGCTTTACAGGGGGCGCGATCAATGAGCAGTTCTTC.

The chain is built from TRBV5-1 and TRBJ2-3; 9 bases match TRBD2. The CDR3 has 16 amino acids. V gave up 3 bases and J gave up 11 bases; unmatched junction bases: 16. From germline, CDR1 is SGHRS and CDR2 YFSETQ. CDR3 DNA: TGCGCCAGCAGCTCTCTGGGGCTAGCGGGGAATTACGTGCAGTATTTT. Its translation is CASSSLGLAGNYVQYF. Looking up the rest from reference TRBV5-1 and TRBJ2-3 gives the full variable domain: KAGVTQTPRYLIKTRGQQVTLSCSPISGHRSVSWYQQTPGQGLQFLFEYFSETQRNKGNFPGRFSGRQFSNSRSEMNVSTLELGDSALYLCASSSLGLAGNYVQYFGPGTRLTVL.

Only one count was recorded for this clone. V usage is TRBV15 and J usage is TRBJ1-2; D is uncertain. V was shortened by 1 base and J by 3 bases, with 12 bases between the two germline ends. CDR1 is LNHNV, CDR2 YYDKDF, per germline (reference sequence). The CDR3 loop spans 15 amino acids. CDR3 in amino acids: CATSRGLNSDYGYTF. The CDR3 region has the DNA TGTGCCACCAGCAGAGGATTGAATAGTGACTATGGCTACACCTTC.

The chain employs TRBV7-9 and TRBJ1-3; tentative D call: TRBD1 (5 bases). The V gene lost 4 bases and the J gene lost 0 bases, with 7 bases spanning the gap. Germline V gene sequence: CDR1 SEHNR, CDR2 FQNEAQ (reference sequence). The CDR3 loop spans 14 amino acids. The CDR3 protein is CASSSGFSGNTIYF. The CDR3 bases are TGTGCCAGCAGCTCAGGGTTCTCTGGAAACACCATATATTTT.

CDR3 protein: CASSLSRWGSGGNSYNEQFF. Written as DNA, the CDR3 is TGTGCCAGCAGTTTATCTCGTTGGGGGTCGGGAGGGAACTCCTACAATGAGCAGTTCTTC. The chain combines TRBV27 with TRBJ2-1, with TRBD2 identical over 8 bases. This CDR3 has 20 residues. Germline V gives CDR1 MNHEY, CDR2 SMNVEV (reference sequence). Losses at the gene ends were 0 bases for V and 0 bases for J; bases not matched to a gene: 13.

This chain joins TRBV3-1 (or the pseudogene TRBV3-2) and TRBJ2-7, with D maybe TRBD1 (6 bases). V lost 4 bases to trimming and J lost 6 bases, with 16 bases between them. Germline loops: CDR1 LGHDT, CDR2 YNNKEL (reference sequence). The CDR3 totals 14 residues. In nucleotides, the CDR3 is TGTGCCAGCAGCCCTTCACAGGGATTCGGCGAGCAGTACTTC. Encoded protein: CASSPSQGFGEQYF.

This chain links TRBV12-3 or TRBV12-4 with TRBJ1-2; possibly TRBD1 for D (5 bases). CDR3 length: 13 residues. V was clipped by 6 bases and J by 9 bases, with 17 bases between them. CDR3: CASRGVTGSSYTF. The CDR3 DNA reads as TGTGCCAGCAGGGGGGTAACCGGGAGTAGCTACACCTTC.

The gene calls are TRBV11-2 and TRBJ1-1; D is undetermined. The CDR3 is 14 amino acids. The germline gives CDR1 SGHAT, CDR2 FQNNGV. The V end lost 2 bases, the J end lost 4 bases, and 11 bases lay between the germline ends. The CDR3 protein is CASSLNGGSTEAFF. CDR3 DNA: TGTGCCAGCAGCTTAAATGGAGGGTCCACTGAAGCTTTCTTT.